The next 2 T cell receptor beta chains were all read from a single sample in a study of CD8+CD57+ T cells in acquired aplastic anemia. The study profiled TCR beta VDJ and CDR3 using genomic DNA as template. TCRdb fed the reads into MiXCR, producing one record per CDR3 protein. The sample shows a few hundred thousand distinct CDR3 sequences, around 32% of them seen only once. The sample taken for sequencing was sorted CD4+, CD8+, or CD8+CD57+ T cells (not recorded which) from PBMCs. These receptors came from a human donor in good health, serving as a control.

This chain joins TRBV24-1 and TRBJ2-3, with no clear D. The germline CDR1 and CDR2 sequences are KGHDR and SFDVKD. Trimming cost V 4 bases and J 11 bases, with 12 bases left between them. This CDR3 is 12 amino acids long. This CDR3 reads CATSERTEEQYF. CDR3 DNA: TGTGCCACCAGTGAGCGGACCGAAGAGCAGTATTTT.

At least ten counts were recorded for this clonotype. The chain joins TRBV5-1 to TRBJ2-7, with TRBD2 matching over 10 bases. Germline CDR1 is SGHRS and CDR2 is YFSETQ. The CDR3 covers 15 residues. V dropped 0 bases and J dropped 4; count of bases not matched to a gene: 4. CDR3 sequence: CASSLDTSGIYEQYF. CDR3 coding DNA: TGCGCCAGCAGCTTGGATACTAGCGGGATATACGAGCAGTACTTC.